This T cell receptor (beta chain) was identified during a study of Ad26.COV2.S vaccination and SARS-CoV-2 variants. Study-level background: Intramuscular Ad26.COV2.S doses were given once or twice, 56 days apart.

With regard to this clone: Antigen unknown.

Regarding treatment: around 19 received Ad26.COV2.S at low or high dose, single or two shots; roughly 5 received placebo; per-sample allocation not given. Vaccine and placebo recipients were sampled on day 63 after the first injection. The donor was a Boston adult aged 18-55 years. This CDR3 region has 15 residues. The germline V gene has CDR1 LNHDA and CDR2 SQIVND (reference sequence). J was trimmed by 4 bases and V by 4 bases; bases with no gene match: 9. Here immunoSEQ multiplex PCR was the method, and the copy in TCRdb shows in-frame clones only, minus some. Of 410,000 or so clones in the sample, around 92% were seen once. Study conclusions and caveats: Recipients of vaccine and of placebo showed similar breadth of their non-spike TCR repertoires. Overall T cell responses may have been underestimated by the analyses of TCR breadth and depth.

The V gene is TRBV19, the J gene TRBJ2-7, with TRBD2 matching over 8 bases. The specimen comprised peripheral blood, sampled in a trial of Ad26.COV2.S vaccine versus placebo. The clonotype originates from a person between 18 and 65 years old who received the Ad26.COV2.S COVID-19 vaccine or a placebo. The CDR3 region is CASSTPGTRGYEQYF. CDR3 nucleotide sequence: TGTGCCAGTAGTACGCCCGGGACTAGGGGTTACGAGCAGTACTTC.